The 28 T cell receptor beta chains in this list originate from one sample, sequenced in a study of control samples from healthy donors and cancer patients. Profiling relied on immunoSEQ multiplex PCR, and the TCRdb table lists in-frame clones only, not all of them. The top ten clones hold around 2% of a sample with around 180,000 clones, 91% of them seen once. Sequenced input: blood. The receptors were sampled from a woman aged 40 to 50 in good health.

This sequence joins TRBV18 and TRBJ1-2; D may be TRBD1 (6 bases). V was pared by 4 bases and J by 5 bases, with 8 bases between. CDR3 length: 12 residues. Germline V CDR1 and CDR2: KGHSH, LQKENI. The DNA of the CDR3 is TGTGCCAGCTCACTGGACAGATATGGCTACACCTTC. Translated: CASSLDRYGYTF.

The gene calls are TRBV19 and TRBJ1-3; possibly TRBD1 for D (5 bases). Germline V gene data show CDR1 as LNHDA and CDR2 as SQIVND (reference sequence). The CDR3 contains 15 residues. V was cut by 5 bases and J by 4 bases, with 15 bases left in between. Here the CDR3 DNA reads TGTGCCAGTAGTGGATCGGGGCTAAAAGGAAACACCATATATTTT. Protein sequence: CASSGSGLKGNTIYF.

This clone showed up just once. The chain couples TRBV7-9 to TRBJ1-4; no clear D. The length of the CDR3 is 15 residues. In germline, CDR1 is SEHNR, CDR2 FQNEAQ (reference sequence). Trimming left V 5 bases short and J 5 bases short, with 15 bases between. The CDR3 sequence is CASSAMGGLNEKLFF. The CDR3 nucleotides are TGTGCCAGCAGCGCGATGGGTGGTTTGAATGAAAAACTGTTTTTT.

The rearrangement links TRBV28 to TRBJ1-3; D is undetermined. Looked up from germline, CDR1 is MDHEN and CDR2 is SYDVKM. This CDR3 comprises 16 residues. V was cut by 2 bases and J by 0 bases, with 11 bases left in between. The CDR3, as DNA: TGTGCCAGCAGTTTAGATAGACTCCTCTCTGGAAACACCATATATTTT. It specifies CASSLDRLLSGNTIYF. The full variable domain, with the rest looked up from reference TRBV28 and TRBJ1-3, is DVKVTQSSRYLVKRTGEKVFLECVQDMDHENMFWYRQDPGLGLRLIYFSYDVKMKEKGDIPEGYSVSREKKERFSLILESASTNQTSMYLCASSLDRLLSGNTIYFGEGSWLTVV.

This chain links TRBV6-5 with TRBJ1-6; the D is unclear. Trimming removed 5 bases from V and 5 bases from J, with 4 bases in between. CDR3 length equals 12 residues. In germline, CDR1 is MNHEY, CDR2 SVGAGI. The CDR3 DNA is TGTGCCAGCAGTAGGGATAATTCACCCCTCCACTTT. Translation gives CASSRDNSPLHF.

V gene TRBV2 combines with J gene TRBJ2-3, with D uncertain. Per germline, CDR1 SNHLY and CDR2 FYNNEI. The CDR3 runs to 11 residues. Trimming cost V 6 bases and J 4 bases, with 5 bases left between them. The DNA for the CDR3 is TGTGCCAGCAGGGTGGCAGATACGCAGTATTTT. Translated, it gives CASRVADTQYF.

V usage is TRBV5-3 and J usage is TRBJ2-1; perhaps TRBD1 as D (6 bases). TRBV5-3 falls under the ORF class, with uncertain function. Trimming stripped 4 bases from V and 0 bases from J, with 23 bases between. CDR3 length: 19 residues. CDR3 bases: TGTGCCAGAAGCCCTTGGACAGTGACTTCCATGAGCTCCTACAATGAGCAGTTCTTC. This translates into CARSPWTVTSMSSYNEQFF.

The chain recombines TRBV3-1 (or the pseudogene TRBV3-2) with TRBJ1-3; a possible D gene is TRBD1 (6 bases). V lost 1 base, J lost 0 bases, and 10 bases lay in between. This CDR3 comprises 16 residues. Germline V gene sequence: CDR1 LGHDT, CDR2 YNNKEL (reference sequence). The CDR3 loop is CASSQVGGTSGNTIYF. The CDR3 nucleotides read TGTGCCAGCAGCCAAGTAGGGGGTACCTCTGGAAACACCATATATTTT.

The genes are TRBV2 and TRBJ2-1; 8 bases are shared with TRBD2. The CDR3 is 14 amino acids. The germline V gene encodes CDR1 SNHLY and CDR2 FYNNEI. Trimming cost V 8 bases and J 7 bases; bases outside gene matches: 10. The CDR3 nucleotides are TGTGCCAGCTGGCGGGGGGATCTGGGGAATGAGCAGTTCTTC. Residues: CASWRGDLGNEQFF.

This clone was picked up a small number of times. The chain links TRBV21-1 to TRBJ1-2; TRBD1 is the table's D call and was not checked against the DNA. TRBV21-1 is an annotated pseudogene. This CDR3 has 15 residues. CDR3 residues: CASSKKAETNYGYTF. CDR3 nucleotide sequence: TGTGCCAGCAGCAAAAAGGCAGAGACAAACTATGGCTACACCTTC.

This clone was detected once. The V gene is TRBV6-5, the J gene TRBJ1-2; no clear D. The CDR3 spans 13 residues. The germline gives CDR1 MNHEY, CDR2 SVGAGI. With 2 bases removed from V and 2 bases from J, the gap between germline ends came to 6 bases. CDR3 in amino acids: CASSYARNYGYTF. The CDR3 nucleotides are TGTGCCAGCAGTTACGCCCGGAACTATGGCTACACCTTC.

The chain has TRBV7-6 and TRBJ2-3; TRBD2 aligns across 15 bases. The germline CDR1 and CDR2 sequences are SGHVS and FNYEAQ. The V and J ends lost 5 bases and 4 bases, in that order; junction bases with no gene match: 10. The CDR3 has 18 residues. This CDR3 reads CASSLWTSGGAGSDTQYF. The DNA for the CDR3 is TGTGCCAGCAGCCTGTGGACTAGCGGGGGGGCTGGCTCAGATACGCAGTATTTT.

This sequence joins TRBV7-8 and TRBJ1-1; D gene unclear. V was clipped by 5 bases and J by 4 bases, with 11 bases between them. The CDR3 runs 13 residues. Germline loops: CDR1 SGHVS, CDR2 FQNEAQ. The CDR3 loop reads CASSPEGPTEAFF. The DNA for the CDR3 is TGTGCCAGCAGCCCAGAAGGGCCCACTGAAGCTTTCTTT.

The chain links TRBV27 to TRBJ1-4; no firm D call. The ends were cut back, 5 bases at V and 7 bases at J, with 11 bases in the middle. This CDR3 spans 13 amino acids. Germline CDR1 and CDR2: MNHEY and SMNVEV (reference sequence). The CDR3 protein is CASSSRVFEKLFF. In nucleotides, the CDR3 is TGTGCCAGCAGTAGCAGAGTATTTGAAAAACTGTTTTTT. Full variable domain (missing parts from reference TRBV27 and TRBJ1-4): EAQVTQNPRYLITVTGKKLTVTCSQNMNHEYMSWYRQDPGLGLRQIYYSMNVEVTDKGDVPEGYKVSRKEKRNFPLILESPSPNQTSLYFCASSSRVFEKLFFGSGTQLSVL.

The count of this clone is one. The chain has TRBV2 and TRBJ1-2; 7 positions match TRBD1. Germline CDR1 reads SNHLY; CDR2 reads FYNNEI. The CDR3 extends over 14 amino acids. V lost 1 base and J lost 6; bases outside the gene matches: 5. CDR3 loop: CASSEEAGGNGYTF. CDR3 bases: TGTGCCAGCAGTGAAGAGGCAGGGGGTAATGGCTACACCTTC.

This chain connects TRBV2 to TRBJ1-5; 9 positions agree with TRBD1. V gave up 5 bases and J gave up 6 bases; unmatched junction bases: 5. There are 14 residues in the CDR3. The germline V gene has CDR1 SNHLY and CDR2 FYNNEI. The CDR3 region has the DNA TGTGCCAGCAGTTCGGGACAGGGAAGTCAGCCCCAGCATTTT. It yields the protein CASSSGQGSQPQHF.

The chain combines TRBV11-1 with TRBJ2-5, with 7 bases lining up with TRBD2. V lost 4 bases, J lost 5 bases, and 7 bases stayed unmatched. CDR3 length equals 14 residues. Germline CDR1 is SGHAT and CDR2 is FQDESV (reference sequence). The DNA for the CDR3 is TGTGCCAGCAGCTCGGACGGGGGGTGGGAGACCCAGTACTTC. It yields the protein CASSSDGGWETQYF. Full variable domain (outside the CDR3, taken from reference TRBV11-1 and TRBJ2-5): EAEVAQSPRYKITEKSQAVAFWCDPISGHATLYWYRQILGQGPELLVQFQDESVVDDSQLPKDRFSAERLKGVDSTLKIQPAELGDSAMYLCASSSDGGWETQYFGPGTRLLVL.

The CDR3 protein is CASNGVMHSDTQYF. CDR3 in DNA: TGTGCCAGCAACGGGGTAATGCATTCAGATACGCAGTATTTT. The chain joins TRBV6-5 to TRBJ2-3; possible D gene TRBD2, 5 bases. The V and J ends lost 7 bases and 4 bases respectively, with 15 bases between them. The CDR3 covers 14 residues. Germline assignment: CDR1 MNHEY and CDR2 SVGAGI.

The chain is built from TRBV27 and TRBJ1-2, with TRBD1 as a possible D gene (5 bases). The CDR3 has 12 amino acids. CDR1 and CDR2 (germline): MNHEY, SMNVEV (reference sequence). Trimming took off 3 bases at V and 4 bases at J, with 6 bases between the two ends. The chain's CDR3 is CASSFQGYGYTF. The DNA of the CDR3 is TGTGCCAGCAGTTTCCAGGGCTATGGCTACACCTTC.

CDR3 sequence: CASSLRDSNQPQHF. The DNA of the CDR3 is TGTGCCAGCAGCTTACGGGACAGCAATCAGCCCCAGCATTTT. The chain has TRBV13 and TRBJ1-5, with a tentative D call TRBD1 (5 bases). Trimming left V 2 bases short and J 1 base short, with 6 bases between. CDR1 is PRHDT, CDR2 FYEKMQ, per germline (reference sequence). This CDR3 is built from 14 residues.

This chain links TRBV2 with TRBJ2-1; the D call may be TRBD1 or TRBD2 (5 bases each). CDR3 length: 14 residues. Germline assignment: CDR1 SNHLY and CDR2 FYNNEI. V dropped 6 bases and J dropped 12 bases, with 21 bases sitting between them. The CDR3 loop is CASSELGPSVRQFF. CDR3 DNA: TGTGCCAGCAGCGAGCTGGGACCGTCGGTGCGGCAGTTCTTC.

Here the CDR3 reads CASNPTDYSTNEKLFF. CDR3 coding DNA: TGTGCCAGCAATCCCACCGACTATTCAACTAATGAAAAACTGTTTTTT. The V gene is TRBV21-1, the J gene TRBJ1-4. TRBV21-1 is annotated as a pseudogene. The CDR3 covers 16 residues.

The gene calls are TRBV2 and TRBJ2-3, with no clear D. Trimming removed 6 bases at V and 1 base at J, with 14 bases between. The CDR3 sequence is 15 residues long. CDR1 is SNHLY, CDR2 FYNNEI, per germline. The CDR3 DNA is TGTGCCAGCAGCCGGAACTCCCGGGGCACAGATACGCAGTATTTT. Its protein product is CASSRNSRGTDTQYF.

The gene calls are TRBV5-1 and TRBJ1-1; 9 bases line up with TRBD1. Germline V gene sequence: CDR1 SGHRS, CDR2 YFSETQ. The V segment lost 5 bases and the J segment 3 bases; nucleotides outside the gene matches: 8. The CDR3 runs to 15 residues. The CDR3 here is CASRPTTGGDTEAFF. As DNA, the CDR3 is TGCGCCAGCAGACCGACGACAGGGGGGGACACTGAAGCTTTCTTT.

CDR3 sequence (DNA): TGCGCCAGCAGCCAAGATGTTGCCGCTAACTATGGCTACACCTTC. Its translation: CASSQDVAANYGYTF. The chain couples TRBV4-1 to TRBJ1-2, with D uncertain. Germline CDR1 MGHRA, CDR2 YSYEKL. The germline V and J ends were trimmed by 0 bases and 0 bases, with 8 bases remaining between them. The CDR3 runs to 15 residues.

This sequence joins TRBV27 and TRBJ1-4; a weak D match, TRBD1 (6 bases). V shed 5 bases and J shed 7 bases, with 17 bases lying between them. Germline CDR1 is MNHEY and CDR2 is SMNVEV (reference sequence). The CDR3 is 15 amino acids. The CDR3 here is CASSTHRVRGEKLFF. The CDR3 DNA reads TGTGCCAGCAGTACGCACAGGGTCCGAGGTGAAAAACTGTTTTTT.

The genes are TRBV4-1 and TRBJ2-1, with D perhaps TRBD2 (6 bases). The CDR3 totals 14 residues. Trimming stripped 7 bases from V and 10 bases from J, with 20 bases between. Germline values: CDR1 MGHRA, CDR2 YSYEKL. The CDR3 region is CASNSAGTSAEQFF. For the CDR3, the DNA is TGCGCCAGCAACTCAGCCGGGACTTCGGCGGAGCAGTTCTTC.

CDR3 bases: TGTGCCAGCAGCTCGGACGGCTCGAACTCCTACAATGAGCAGTTCTTC. It translates to CASSSDGSNSYNEQFF. The J gene is TRBJ2-1, the V gene TRBV7-2; no clear D. The CDR3 totals 16 residues. With 4 bases removed from V and 0 bases from J, the gap between germline ends came to 13 bases. Germline-derived CDR1 and CDR2 are SGHTA and FQGNSA.